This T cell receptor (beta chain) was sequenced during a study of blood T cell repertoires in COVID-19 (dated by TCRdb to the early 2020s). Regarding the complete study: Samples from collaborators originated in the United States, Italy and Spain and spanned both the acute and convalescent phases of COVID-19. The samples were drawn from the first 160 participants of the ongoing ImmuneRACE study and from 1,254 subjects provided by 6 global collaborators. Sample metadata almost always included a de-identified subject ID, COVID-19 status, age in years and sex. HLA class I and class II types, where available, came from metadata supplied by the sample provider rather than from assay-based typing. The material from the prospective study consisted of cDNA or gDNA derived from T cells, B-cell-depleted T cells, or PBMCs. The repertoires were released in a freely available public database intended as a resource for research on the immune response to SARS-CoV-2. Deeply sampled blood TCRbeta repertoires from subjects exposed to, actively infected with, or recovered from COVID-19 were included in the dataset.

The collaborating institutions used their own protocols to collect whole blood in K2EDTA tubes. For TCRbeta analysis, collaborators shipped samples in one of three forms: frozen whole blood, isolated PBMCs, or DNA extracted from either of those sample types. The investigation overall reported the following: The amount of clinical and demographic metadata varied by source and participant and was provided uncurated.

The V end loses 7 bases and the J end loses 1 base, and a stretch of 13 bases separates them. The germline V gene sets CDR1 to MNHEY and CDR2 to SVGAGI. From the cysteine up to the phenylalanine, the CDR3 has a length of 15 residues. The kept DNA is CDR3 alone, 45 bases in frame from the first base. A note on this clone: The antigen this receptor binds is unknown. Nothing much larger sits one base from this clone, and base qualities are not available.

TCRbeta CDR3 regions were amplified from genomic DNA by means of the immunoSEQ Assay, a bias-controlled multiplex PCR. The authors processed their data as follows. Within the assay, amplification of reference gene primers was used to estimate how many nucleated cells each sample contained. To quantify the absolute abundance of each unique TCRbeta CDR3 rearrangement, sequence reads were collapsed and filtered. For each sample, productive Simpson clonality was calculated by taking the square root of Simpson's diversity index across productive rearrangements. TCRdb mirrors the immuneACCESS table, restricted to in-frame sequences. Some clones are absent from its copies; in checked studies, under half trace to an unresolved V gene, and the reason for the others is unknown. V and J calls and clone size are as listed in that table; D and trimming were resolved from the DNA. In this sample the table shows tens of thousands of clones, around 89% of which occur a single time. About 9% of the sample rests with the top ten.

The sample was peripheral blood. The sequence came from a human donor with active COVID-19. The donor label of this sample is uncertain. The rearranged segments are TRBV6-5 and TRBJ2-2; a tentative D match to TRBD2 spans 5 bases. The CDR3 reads CASKSGLQNTGELFF. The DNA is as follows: TGTGCCAGCAAGAGTGGACTCCAGAACACCGGGGAGCTGTTTTTT.